These T cell receptor beta chains were read from a single sample in a study of blood T cell repertoires in COVID-19. Libraries were prepared by immunoSEQ multiplex PCR; TCRdb keeps only in-frame clonotypes and omits some of them. The sample contains about 58,000 clones, around 78% of which appear only once. Sequencing was done on a sample of peripheral blood. The receptors were sampled from a human donor in a cohort sampled during active COVID-19. The CDR3 runs from the conserved cysteine through the conserved F or W. The D gene is left open where the match is weak. Size values are once, few and many counts, or a class for expanded clones, and some rows have none.

TRBD2 TRBJ2-7 - TRBV10-1 CATSPGTSGYEQYF TGCGCCACTTCGCCCGGGACTAGCGGTTACGAGCAGTACTTC
- TRBJ2-3 many TRBV19 CASKPRVTDTQYF TGTGCCAGTAAACCGCGGGTCACAGATACGCAGTATTTT
TRBD2 TRBJ2-7 - TRBV9 CASSVVTSGLTYEQYF TGTGCCAGCAGCGTCGTTACTAGCGGGCTAACCTACGAGCAGTACTTC
TRBD1 TRBJ2-7 once TRBV3-1/TRBV3-2 CASSSWTGAYEQYF TGTGCCAGCAGCTCCTGGACAGGGGCCTACGAGCAGTACTTC
- TRBJ2-7 - TRBV21-1 CASSKPGAKDYEQYF TGTGCCAGCAGCAAACCAGGGGCCAAGGACTACGAGCAGTACTTC
- TRBJ1-1 - TRBV4-3 CASSYGFLTSNTEAFF TGCGCCAGCAGCTACGGATTTTTGACATCTAACACTGAAGCTTTCTTT
TRBD2 TRBJ2-1 - TRBV28 CASSLYLSGRANNEQFF TGTGCCAGCAGTTTATATCTTAGCGGGAGGGCCAACAATGAGCAGTTCTTC
- TRBJ2-7 - TRBV5-6 CASSLGGSSYEQYF TGTGCCAGCAGCCTAGGTGGGAGCTCCTACGAGCAGTACTTC
TRBD1 TRBJ2-7 many TRBV7-8 CASMRQGALSYEQYF TGTGCCAGCATGAGACAGGGGGCCCTCTCCTACGAGCAGTACTTC
- TRBJ1-1 - TRBV7-2 CASTLLGPRTEAFF TGTGCCAGCACCCTTCTGGGGCCGAGGACTGAAGCTTTCTTT
TRBD2 TRBJ2-7 - TRBV5-1 CASSGRLAGMYEQYF TGCGCCAGCAGCGGAAGACTAGCGGGAATGTACGAGCAGTACTTC
- TRBJ1-2 - TRBV19 CATSRDKANYGYTF TGTGCCACCTCCCGGGACAAAGCTAACTATGGCTACACCTTC
- TRBJ1-2 - TRBV18 CASSPDAGRGYGYTF TGTGCCAGCTCACCTGATGCAGGGAGGGGATATGGCTACACCTTC